This TCR beta chain was documented in a study of blood T cell repertoires in COVID-19. There are 15 residues in the CDR3. Trimming cost V 0 bases and J 0 bases, with 6 bases left between them. Germline CDR1 and CDR2: SGDLS and YYNGEE. Profiling relied on immunoSEQ multiplex PCR, and the TCRdb table lists in-frame clones only, not all of them. The table lists about 120,000 clones, roughly 88% of them singletons. J is TRBJ2-2 and V is TRBV9; D is unresolved. The sample taken for sequencing was peripheral blood. The receptor's source is a woman in her forties or fifties with active or convalescent COVID-19. The CDR3 loop reads CASSVELTNTGELFF. Written as DNA, the CDR3 is TGTGCCAGCAGCGTAGAACTAACGAACACCGGGGAGCTGTTTTTT.